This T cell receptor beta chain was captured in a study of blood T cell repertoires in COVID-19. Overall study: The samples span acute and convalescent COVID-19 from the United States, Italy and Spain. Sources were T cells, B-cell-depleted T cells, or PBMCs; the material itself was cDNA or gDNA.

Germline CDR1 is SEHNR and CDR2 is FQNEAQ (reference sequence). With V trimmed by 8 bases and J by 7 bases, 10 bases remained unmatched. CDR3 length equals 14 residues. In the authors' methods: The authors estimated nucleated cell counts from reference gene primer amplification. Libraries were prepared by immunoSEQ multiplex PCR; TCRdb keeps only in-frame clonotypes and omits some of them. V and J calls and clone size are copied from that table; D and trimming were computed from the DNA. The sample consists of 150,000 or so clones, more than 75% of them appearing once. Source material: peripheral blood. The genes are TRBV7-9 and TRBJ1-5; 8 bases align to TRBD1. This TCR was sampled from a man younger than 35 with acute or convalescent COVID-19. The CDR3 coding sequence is TGTGCCAGCGCAGGCCGAACAGGGGGACAGCCCCAGCATTTT. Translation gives CASAGRTGGQPQHF.